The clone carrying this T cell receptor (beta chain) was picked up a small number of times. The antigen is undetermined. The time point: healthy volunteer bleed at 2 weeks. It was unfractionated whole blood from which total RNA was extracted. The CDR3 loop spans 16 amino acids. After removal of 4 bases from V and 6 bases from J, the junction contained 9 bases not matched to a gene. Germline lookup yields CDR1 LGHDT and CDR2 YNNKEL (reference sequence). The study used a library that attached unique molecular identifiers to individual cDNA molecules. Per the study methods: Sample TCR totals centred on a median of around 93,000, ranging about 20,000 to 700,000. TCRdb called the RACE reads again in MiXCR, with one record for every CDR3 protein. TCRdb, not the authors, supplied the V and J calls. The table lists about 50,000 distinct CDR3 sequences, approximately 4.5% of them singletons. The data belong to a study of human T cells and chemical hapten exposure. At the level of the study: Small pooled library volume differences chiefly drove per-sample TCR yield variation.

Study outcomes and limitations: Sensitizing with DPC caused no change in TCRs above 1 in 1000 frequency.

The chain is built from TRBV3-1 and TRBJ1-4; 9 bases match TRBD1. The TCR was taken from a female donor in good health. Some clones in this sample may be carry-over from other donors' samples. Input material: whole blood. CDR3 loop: CASSLWDRVEDEKLFF. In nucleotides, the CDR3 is TGTGCCAGCAGCCTCTGGGACAGGGTGGAGGATGAAAAACTGTTTTTT.